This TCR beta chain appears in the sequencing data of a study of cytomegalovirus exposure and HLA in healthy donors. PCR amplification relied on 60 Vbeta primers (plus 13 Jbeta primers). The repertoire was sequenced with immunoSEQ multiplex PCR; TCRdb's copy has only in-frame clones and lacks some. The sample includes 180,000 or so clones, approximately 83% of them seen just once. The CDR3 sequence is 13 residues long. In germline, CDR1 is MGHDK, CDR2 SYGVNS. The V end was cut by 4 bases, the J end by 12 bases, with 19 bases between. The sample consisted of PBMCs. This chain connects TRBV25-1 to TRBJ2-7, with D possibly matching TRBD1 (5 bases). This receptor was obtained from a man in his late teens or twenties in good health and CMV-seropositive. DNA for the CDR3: TGTGCCAGCAGTGGACCTCCCGCGGACACGGCGTACTTC. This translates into CASSGPPADTAYF.